This is a list of T cell receptor beta chains from one sample in a study of blood T cell repertoires in COVID-19. Generated by immunoSEQ multiplex PCR, the TCRdb table keeps only in-frame clones and is missing some. The sample consists of some 370,000 clones, around 92% of them appearing once. Sequencing was carried out using peripheral blood. These receptor sequences come from a man aged 35-49 years with acute or convalescent COVID-19. Each CDR3 is given with its conserved first and last residue. The size of a clone is reported for some rows only, either as once, few or many, or as a class for expanded clones.

v_call: TRBV18
clone_size: .
j_call: TRBJ1-1
cdr3_aa: CASSPRGAENTEAFF

v_call: TRBV2
clone_size: .
j_call: TRBJ2-1
cdr3_aa: CASVLSSGRMYEQFF

v_call: TRBV5-6
clone_size: .
j_call: TRBJ1-1
cdr3_aa: CASSLGAGEAFF

v_call: TRBV30
clone_size: .
j_call: TRBJ1-2
cdr3_aa: CAWSPNGGYTF

v_call: TRBV7-3
clone_size: .
j_call: TRBJ1-5
cdr3_aa: CASSPMTGLGQPQHF

v_call: TRBV10-1
clone_size: .
j_call: TRBJ1-1
cdr3_aa: CASSSKNTEAFF

v_call: TRBV12-5
clone_size: .
j_call: TRBJ2-1
cdr3_aa: CASGLVLAGPTPNEQFF

v_call: TRBV15
clone_size: once
j_call: TRBJ1-5
cdr3_aa: CATTPGDGNQPQHF

v_call: TRBV27
clone_size: .
j_call: TRBJ1-2
cdr3_aa: CASSYGQGPYGYTF

v_call: TRBV6-5
clone_size: .
j_call: TRBJ2-5
cdr3_aa: CAIQRERGPETQYF

v_call: TRBV6-5
clone_size: .
j_call: TRBJ1-5
cdr3_aa: CASTGQAGQPQHF

v_call: TRBV27
clone_size: .
j_call: TRBJ1-2
cdr3_aa: CASSLRFSGGQYGYTF

v_call: TRBV19
clone_size: .
j_call: TRBJ1-5
cdr3_aa: CASSISGGQPQHF

v_call: TRBV6-4
clone_size: .
j_call: TRBJ2-5
cdr3_aa: CASSDSQKRTGDDETQYF

v_call: TRBV12-3/TRBV12-4
clone_size: .
j_call: TRBJ1-2
cdr3_aa: CASTMDRGNGYTF

v_call: TRBV7-6
clone_size: .
j_call: TRBJ2-5
cdr3_aa: CASSPDRRGTQYF

v_call: TRBV6-5
clone_size: few
j_call: TRBJ2-2
cdr3_aa: CASSYPSAGELFF

v_call: TRBV28
clone_size: once
j_call: TRBJ2-2
cdr3_aa: CASRLGTGNTGELFF

v_call: TRBV15
clone_size: .
j_call: TRBJ2-7
cdr3_aa: CATNDRGYEQYF

v_call: TRBV29-1
clone_size: few
j_call: TRBJ2-5
cdr3_aa: CSVQGPRGVETQYF

v_call: TRBV7-2
clone_size: few
j_call: TRBJ1-5
cdr3_aa: CASSLGVGRVGQPQHF

v_call: TRBV3-1/TRBV3-2
clone_size: .
j_call: TRBJ1-3
cdr3_aa: CASSQPRTGGNTIYF

v_call: TRBV7-2
clone_size: .
j_call: TRBJ1-2
cdr3_aa: CASSYLTGGYGYTF

v_call: TRBV27
clone_size: .
j_call: TRBJ1-3
cdr3_aa: CASSLQGYGNTIYF

v_call: TRBV28
clone_size: .
j_call: TRBJ2-7
cdr3_aa: CASTPGISYEQYF

v_call: TRBV28
clone_size: .
j_call: TRBJ2-1
cdr3_aa: CASSLAGENNEQFF

v_call: TRBV18
clone_size: once
j_call: TRBJ2-3
cdr3_aa: CASSLGTSGSTDTQYF

v_call: TRBV28
clone_size: .
j_call: TRBJ1-5
cdr3_aa: CASSLRTGSSNQPQHF

v_call: TRBV7-8
clone_size: .
j_call: TRBJ2-2
cdr3_aa: CASSFSGRGTGELFF

v_call: TRBV28
clone_size: .
j_call: TRBJ1-2
cdr3_aa: CASSPYRGLDYGYTF

v_call: TRBV9
clone_size: .
j_call: TRBJ1-1
cdr3_aa: CASSPRTVSHEAFF

v_call: TRBV4-2
clone_size: .
j_call: TRBJ2-7
cdr3_aa: CASSQTGQGLYEQYF

v_call: TRBV28
clone_size: .
j_call: TRBJ1-2
cdr3_aa: CASSMDRGNGYTF

v_call: TRBV19
clone_size: .
j_call: TRBJ2-7
cdr3_aa: CASSIRGGRSYEQYF

v_call: TRBV28
clone_size: .
j_call: TRBJ1-5
cdr3_aa: CASSLSLMGTGGWRRPQHF

v_call: TRBV5-4
clone_size: once
j_call: TRBJ2-1
cdr3_aa: CASSLASGPNNEQFF

v_call: TRBV7-9
clone_size: .
j_call: TRBJ1-2
cdr3_aa: CASSLPVPWSGYTF

v_call: TRBV6-5
clone_size: .
j_call: TRBJ1-5
cdr3_aa: CASSTQGASNQPQHF

v_call: TRBV29-1
clone_size: .
j_call: TRBJ1-2
cdr3_aa: CSVEGQGSRVGYTF

v_call: TRBV6-4
clone_size: .
j_call: TRBJ2-7
cdr3_aa: CASSDSSQGGCEQYF

v_call: TRBV10-3
clone_size: .
j_call: TRBJ1-2
cdr3_aa: CAISESFRPSSGYTF

v_call: TRBV4-1
clone_size: .
j_call: TRBJ1-4
cdr3_aa: CASSPSSGLSEKLFF

v_call: TRBV15
clone_size: .
j_call: TRBJ1-5
cdr3_aa: CATRRQGERQPQHF

v_call: TRBV27
clone_size: .
j_call: TRBJ1-5
cdr3_aa: CASSLYRGRNQPQHF

v_call: TRBV28
clone_size: few
j_call: TRBJ1-2
cdr3_aa: CASSLIGGAVSGYTF

v_call: TRBV19
clone_size: .
j_call: TRBJ1-1
cdr3_aa: CASSPTGTEAFF

v_call: TRBV10-2
clone_size: .
j_call: TRBJ2-7
cdr3_aa: CASRETSGTYYEQYF

v_call: TRBV5-6
clone_size: .
j_call: TRBJ2-7
cdr3_aa: CASSSGFYEQYF

v_call: TRBV11-1
clone_size: .
j_call: TRBJ1-1
cdr3_aa: CASSGQNTEAFF

v_call: TRBV29-1
clone_size: .
j_call: TRBJ2-2
cdr3_aa: CSVTGGSGELFF

v_call: TRBV7-9
clone_size: .
j_call: TRBJ2-3
cdr3_aa: CASSFVGGGSETPTQYF

v_call: TRBV3-1/TRBV3-2
clone_size: .
j_call: TRBJ1-6
cdr3_aa: CASSGQGYNSPLHF

v_call: TRBV11-2
clone_size: .
j_call: TRBJ2-2
cdr3_aa: CASSRLAGDTGELFF

v_call: TRBV7-2
clone_size: .
j_call: TRBJ1-5
cdr3_aa: CASSPGGGNQPQHF

v_call: TRBV2
clone_size: once
j_call: TRBJ1-2
cdr3_aa: CASSEFRGGFPYGYTF